Below are 29 T cell receptor beta chains sequenced from a single sample in a study of a mutant IDH1 vaccine in newly diagnosed glioma. Profiling relied on immunoSEQ multiplex PCR, and the TCRdb table lists in-frame clones only, not all of them. In the table there are approximately 25,000 clones, 82% of which are singletons. No antigen has been identified for these receptors. Time point: week 47, end of study. All doses held 300 ug of mutant IDH1 20-mer peptide, with topical imiquimod. This sample comprised PBMCs, obtained from a glioma patient whose treatment included an IDH1 peptide vaccine. The receptor source for this set is a man in his forties with glioma. Some clones in this sample may be carry-over from other donors' samples.

The chain is built from TRBV9 and TRBJ2-2; the match to TRBD1 covers 8 bases. The junction had 9 bases not matched to a gene; V was cut back by 3 bases and J by 5 bases. The CDR3 consists of 16 residues. CDR1 and CDR2 (germline): SGDLS, YYNGEE. For the CDR3, the DNA is TGTGCCAGCAGCGGCCAGTTGCAGGGGGCAACCGGGGAGCTGTTTTTT. It codes for CASSGQLQGATGELFF.

Note on this clone: Mismatch with germline at one junction end may stem from a read error. The chain employs TRBV10-3 and TRBJ2-7; 9 nucleotides align to TRBD2. This CDR3 is 14 amino acids long. Per the germline V gene, CDR1 is ENHRY and CDR2 is SYGVKD. CDR3 nucleotides: TGTGCCATCGGTGAGCGGGGGGATTCCTACGAGCAGTACTTC. Its translation: CAIGERGDSYEQYF.

The CDR3 reads CASSPRAENTGELFF. CDR3 nucleotide sequence: TGTGCCAGCTCACCCCGCGCGGAAAACACCGGGGAGCTGTTTTTT. The V call is TRBV18, the J call TRBJ2-2; D unclear. The CDR3 length is 15 residues. Germline CDR1 is KGHSH and CDR2 is LQKENI. With 3 bases removed from V and 2 bases from J, the gap between germline ends came to 10 bases.

The V and J genes are TRBV5-1 and TRBJ2-5; D is unclear. With 4 bases removed from V and 3 bases from J, the gap between germline ends came to 10 bases. CDR3 length: 13 residues. The germline V gene has CDR1 SGHRS and CDR2 YFSETQ. The CDR3 protein is CASSGASEETQYF. The CDR3 coding sequence is TGCGCCAGCAGCGGCGCCTCAGAAGAGACCCAGTACTTC.

The chain employs TRBV15 and TRBJ2-7; 7 positions match TRBD1. The J segment lost 0 bases and the V segment lost 7 bases, leaving 6 bases of the junction unmatched. In germline, CDR1 is LNHNV, CDR2 YYDKDF (reference sequence). The CDR3 spans 14 residues. Here the CDR3 DNA reads TGTGCCACCAAAGGGACAGCCAACTCCTACGAGCAGTACTTC. This gives the protein CATKGTANSYEQYF.

The chain joins TRBV4-1 to TRBJ1-6; D ambiguous. This CDR3 comprises 19 residues. Trimming took 0 bases from V and 3 from J, leaving 18 bases between them. Germline values: CDR1 MGHRA, CDR2 YSYEKL. The CDR3 DNA reads TGCGCCAGCAGCCAAGAAGAGTATAAGGGTGCCATCTATAATTCACCCCTCCACTTT. Its translation is CASSQEEYKGAIYNSPLHF.

This rearrangement joins TRBV5-6 to TRBJ1-6; D is unclear. Trimming took 0 bases from V and 7 from J, leaving 2 bases between them. This CDR3 is 12 amino acids long. Germline V gene sequence: CDR1 SGHDT, CDR2 YYEEEE. CDR3: CASSLVNSPLHF. The CDR3 DNA reads as TGTGCCAGCAGCTTGGTGAATTCACCCCTCCACTTT. Supplemented by reference TRBV5-6 and TRBJ1-6, the full variable domain reads DAGVTQSPTHLIKTRGQQVTLRCSPKSGHDTVSWYQQALGQGPQFIFQYYEEEERQRGNFPDRFSGHQFPNYSSELNVNALLLGDSALYLCASSLVNSPLHFGNGTRLTVT.

The chain links TRBV18 to TRBJ1-5; D is ambiguous. The CDR3 consists of 17 residues. Trimming left V 4 bases short and J 0 bases short, with 16 bases between. Germline CDR1 is KGHSH and CDR2 is LQKENI. The CDR3 spells CASSRQTVFGSNQPQHF. DNA for the CDR3: TGTGCCAGCTCACGTCAGACTGTATTTGGTAGCAATCAGCCCCAGCATTTT.

The chain uses TRBV30 and TRBJ1-2; 10 positions match TRBD1. This CDR3 is built from 14 residues. Germline-derived CDR1 and CDR2 are GTSNPN and SVGIG (reference sequence). V shed 5 bases, J shed 3 bases, and the junction held 6 bases outside the gene matches. The CDR3 protein is CAWLRGTGDYGYTF. DNA for the CDR3: TGTGCCTGGCTTCGCGGGACAGGGGACTATGGCTACACCTTC.

V and J are TRBV5-1 and TRBJ1-4; 8 bases agree with TRBD1. The CDR3 runs to 14 residues. V lost 4 bases to trimming and J lost 6 bases; unmatched junction nucleotides: 5. CDR1 and CDR2 (germline): SGHRS, YFSETQ. CDR3 nucleotides: TGCGCCAGCAGCCCCGGGACAGGTGATGAAAAACTGTTTTTT. Protein: CASSPGTGDEKLFF.

This sequence joins TRBV7-6 and TRBJ2-5, with D perhaps matching TRBD1 (6 bases). This CDR3 spans 13 amino acids. The V end was cut by 3 bases, the J end by 4 bases, with 9 bases between. CDR1 is SGHVS and CDR2 is FNYEAQ in the germline V gene. The CDR3 coding sequence is TGTGCCAGCAGCTTCCAGGGGTTAGAGACCCAGTACTTC. This codes for CASSFQGLETQYF.

The V call is TRBV6-5, the J call TRBJ2-5; tentatively, D is TRBD2 (6 bases). CDR3 length: 14 amino acids. In germline, CDR1 is MNHEY, CDR2 SVGAGI. V lost 11 bases, J lost 5 bases, and 21 bases lay in between. This CDR3 reads CAVGGGVQFETQYF. Written as DNA, the CDR3 is TGTGCCGTCGGGGGTGGGGTTCAGTTTGAGACCCAGTACTTC.

The chain has TRBV30 and TRBJ1-5; D not resolved. Trimming took 4 bases from V and 7 from J, leaving 8 bases between them. The CDR3 spans 11 residues. The germline gives CDR1 GTSNPN, CDR2 SVGIG (reference sequence). CDR3 DNA: TGTGCCTGGATCCCTCGACAGCCCCAGCATTTT. Amino acid sequence: CAWIPRQPQHF.

CDR3 sequence reads: CASSTRGLNEKLFF. The CDR3 DNA reads as TGTGCCAGCAGTACTAGGGGCCTTAATGAAAAACTGTTTTTT. V gene TRBV28 combines with J gene TRBJ1-4, with D possibly matching TRBD1 (5 bases). CDR1 is MDHEN and CDR2 is SYDVKM in the germline V gene. V dropped 5 bases and J dropped 4 bases, with 11 bases sitting between them. CDR3 length: 14 residues. The entire variable domain, with the rest obtained from reference TRBV28 and TRBJ1-4, is as follows: DVKVTQSSRYLVKRTGEKVFLECVQDMDHENMFWYRQDPGLGLRLIYFSYDVKMKEKGDIPEGYSVSREKKERFSLILESASTNQTSMYLCASSTRGLNEKLFFGSGTQLSVL.

The rearrangement links TRBV29-1 to TRBJ2-5; the D is unclear. V was clipped by 8 bases and J by 1 base, with 8 bases between them. Germline values: CDR1 SQVTM, CDR2 ANQGSEA. This CDR3 comprises 11 residues. The chain's CDR3 is CSPRFQETQYF. CDR3 nucleotides: TGCAGCCCGCGATTCCAAGAGACCCAGTACTTC.

The chain uses TRBV7-9 and TRBJ1-3, with TRBD1 matching 7 bases. Unmatched junction bases numbered 5, after V lost 5 bases and J lost 4 bases. Germline CDR1 reads SEHNR; CDR2 reads FQNEAQ (reference sequence). CDR3 length: 14 residues. The CDR3 sequence: CASSTTGSGNTIYF. The CDR3 nucleotides are TGTGCCAGCAGCACGACAGGGTCCGGAAACACCATATATTTT.

V and J are TRBV7-6 and TRBJ2-2; D unresolved. Germline lookup yields CDR1 SGHVS and CDR2 FNYEAQ. The CDR3 is 16 amino acids. The V gene lost 5 bases and the J gene lost 0 bases, with 13 bases spanning the gap. CDR3 residues: CASSPRTSANTGELFF. CDR3 DNA: TGTGCCAGCAGCCCCCGGACCAGCGCGAACACCGGGGAGCTGTTTTTT.

V usage is TRBV6-1 and J usage is TRBJ1-2, with 11 bases lining up with TRBD1. V was clipped by 4 bases and J by 6 bases; unmatched bases: 4. Germline CDR1 and CDR2: MNHNS and SASEGT. The CDR3 has 14 amino acids. The CDR3 loop is CASSADRGRDGYTF. For the CDR3, the DNA is TGTGCCAGCAGTGCGGACAGGGGGCGGGATGGCTACACCTTC.

The chain combines TRBV7-9 with TRBJ2-1; D is perhaps TRBD2 (5 bases). CDR3 size: 15 residues. Trimming left V 1 base short and J 0 bases short, with 7 bases between. Per germline, CDR1 SEHNR and CDR2 FQNEAQ (reference sequence). The CDR3 DNA reads TGTGCCAGCAGCTTAGTGGGGAGCTCCTACAATGAGCAGTTCTTC. Translation gives CASSLVGSSYNEQFF.

The rearrangement links TRBV18 to TRBJ2-7; D possibly matches TRBD1 or TRBD2 (5 bases each). The V and J ends lost 3 bases and 6 bases respectively, with 21 bases between them. The V gene's germline CDR1 is KGHSH and CDR2 LQKENI. The CDR3 extends over 16 amino acids. The CDR3 coding sequence is TGTGCCAGCTCACCGTTACAGGAGGACCCTCGCGGCGAGCAGTACTTC. Encoded protein: CASSPLQEDPRGEQYF.

The gene calls are TRBV6-1 and TRBJ1-1; tentatively, D is TRBD1 (5 bases). This CDR3 has 13 amino acids. V was shortened by 7 bases and J by 7 bases, with 16 bases between the two germline ends. From germline, CDR1 is MNHNS and CDR2 SASEGT. The CDR3 sequence is CASNQRGRGEAFF. Written as DNA, the CDR3 is TGTGCCAGCAATCAACGGGGCCGCGGTGAAGCTTTCTTT.

This clone was counted a single time. V and J are TRBV30 and TRBJ2-7; D gene uncertain. Trimming took off 4 bases at V and 9 bases at J, with 13 bases between the two ends. The CDR3 has 11 amino acids. Germline loops: CDR1 GTSNPN, CDR2 SVGIG (reference sequence). Here the CDR3 DNA reads TGTGCCTGGATAACCCCCCGGAGGCAGTACTTC. Translation: CAWITPRRQYF.

The rearrangement links TRBV10-3 to TRBJ1-5, with TRBD1 as a possible D gene (5 bases). Germline lookup yields CDR1 ENHRY and CDR2 SYGVKD. The CDR3 extends over 12 amino acids. V was cut by 4 bases and J by 6 bases, with 7 bases left in between. CDR3 in DNA: TGTGCCATCAGTGGGACAACTCAGCCCCAGCATTTT. This gives the protein CAISGTTQPQHF.

This clone was observed a handful of times. The chain links TRBV10-2 to TRBJ1-4; D not certain. V was clipped by 2 bases and J by 10 bases, with 14 bases between them. The germline CDR1 and CDR2 sequences are WSHSY and SAAADI. CDR3 length: 14 amino acids. As DNA, the CDR3 is TGCGCCAGCAGTGAGAGTCTCGCCAGAGGAAAACTGTTTTTT. Translation: CASSESLARGKLFF.

V is TRBV15 and J is TRBJ2-7; tentatively, D is TRBD1 (5 bases). CDR3 length: 16 residues. Trimming stripped 3 bases from V and 4 bases from J, with 19 bases between. Germline-derived CDR1 and CDR2 are LNHNV and YYDKDF (reference sequence). Here the CDR3 DNA reads TGTGCCACCAGCAGTGCTGACAGCTCTAGACGGTACGAGCAGTACTTC. It encodes CATSSADSSRRYEQYF.

The chain employs TRBV7-9 and TRBJ2-5; no definite D call. The CDR3 covers 15 residues. V lost 2 bases and J 4 bases, leaving 14 bases between the germline ends. Per germline, CDR1 SEHNR and CDR2 FQNEAQ (reference sequence). The DNA for the CDR3 is TGTGCCAGCAGCTTAATCGATGCGATTGCAGAGACCCAGTACTTC. The encoded protein is CASSLIDAIAETQYF.

The V gene is TRBV7-6, the J gene TRBJ2-3; 15 bases are shared with TRBD2. Looked up from germline, CDR1 is SGHVS and CDR2 is FNYEAQ. The CDR3 loop spans 17 amino acids. V shed 3 bases, J shed 5 bases, and the junction held 6 bases outside the gene matches. The CDR3 nucleotides read TGTGCCAGCAGCTTTGGGACTAGCGGGGGGCCGGGAGATACGCAGTATTTT. Amino acid sequence: CASSFGTSGGPGDTQYF.

This sequence joins TRBV10-3 and TRBJ1-1; the D is unclear. V gave up 0 bases and J gave up 9 bases, with 8 bases separating them. Germline CDR1 reads ENHRY; CDR2 reads SYGVKD. CDR3 size: 12 residues. CDR3 protein: CAISESLEKAFF. In DNA, the CDR3 is TGTGCCATCAGTGAGTCGTTAGAGAAAGCTTTCTTT.

This chain joins TRBV7-9 and TRBJ1-1; 7 bases are shared with TRBD1. Looked up from germline, CDR1 is SEHNR and CDR2 is FQNEAQ (reference sequence). With 5 bases clipped from V and 2 bases from J, the junction kept 5 bases outside the gene matches. This CDR3 is built from 14 residues. CDR3 amino acids: CASSARTGNTEAFF. CDR3 coding DNA: TGTGCCAGCAGCGCCAGGACAGGCAACACTGAAGCTTTCTTT.